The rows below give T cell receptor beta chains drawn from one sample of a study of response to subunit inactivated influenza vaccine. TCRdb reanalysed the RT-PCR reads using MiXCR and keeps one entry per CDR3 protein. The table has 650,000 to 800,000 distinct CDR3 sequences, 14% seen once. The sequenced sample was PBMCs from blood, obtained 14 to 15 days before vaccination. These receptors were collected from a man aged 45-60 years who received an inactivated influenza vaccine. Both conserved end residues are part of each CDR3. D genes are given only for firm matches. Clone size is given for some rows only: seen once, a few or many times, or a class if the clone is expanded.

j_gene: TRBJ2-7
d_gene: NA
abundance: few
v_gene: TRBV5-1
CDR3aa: CASSLAQGTDEQYF
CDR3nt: TGCGCCAGCAGCTTGGCCCAGGGTACGGACGAGCAGTACTTC

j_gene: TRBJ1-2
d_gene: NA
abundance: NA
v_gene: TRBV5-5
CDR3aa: CASSLDLGGFNGYTF
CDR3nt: TGTGCCAGCAGCTTGGATCTGGGGGGATTCAATGGCTACACCTTC

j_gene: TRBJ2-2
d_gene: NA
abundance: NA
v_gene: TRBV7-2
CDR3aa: CASSVLRGPTNTGELFF
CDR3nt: TGTGCCAGCAGCGTACTCAGGGGTCCGACGAACACCGGGGAGCTGTTTTTT

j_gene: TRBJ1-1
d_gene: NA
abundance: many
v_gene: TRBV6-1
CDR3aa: CASSPDTNTEAFF
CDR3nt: TGTGCCAGCAGTCCGGACACGAACACTGAAGCTTTCTTT

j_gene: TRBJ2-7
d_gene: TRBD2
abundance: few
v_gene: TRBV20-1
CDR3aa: CSASALGTTSYEQYF
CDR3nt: TGCAGTGCTAGTGCCCTCGGGACTACCTCCTACGAGCAGTACTTC

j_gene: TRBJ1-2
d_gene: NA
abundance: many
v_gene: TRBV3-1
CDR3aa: CASSRRGGYTF
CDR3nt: TGTGCCAGCAGCCGAAGAGGGGGCTACACCTTC

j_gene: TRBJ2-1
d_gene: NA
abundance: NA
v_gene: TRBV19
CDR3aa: CASSPGRWYSYNEQFF
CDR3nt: TGTGCCAGTAGTCCCGGACGGTGGTACTCCTACAATGAGCAGTTCTTC

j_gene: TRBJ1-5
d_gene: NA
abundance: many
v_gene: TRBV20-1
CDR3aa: CSARDTARANQPQHF
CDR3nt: TGCAGTGCTAGAGATACGGCCAGGGCAAATCAGCCCCAGCATTTT

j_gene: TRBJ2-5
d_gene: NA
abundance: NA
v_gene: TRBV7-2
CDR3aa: CASRPTGYQETQYF
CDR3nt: TGTGCCAGCAGACCTACAGGGTACCAAGAGACCCAGTACTTC

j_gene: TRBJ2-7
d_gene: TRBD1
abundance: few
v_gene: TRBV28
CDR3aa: CASSYTRDRAYEQYF
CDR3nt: TGTGCCAGCAGTTATACCCGGGACAGAGCCTACGAGCAGTACTTC

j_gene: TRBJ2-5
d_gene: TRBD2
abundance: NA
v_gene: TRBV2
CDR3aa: CASKDLAGEETQYF
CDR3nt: TGTGCCAGCAAGGATCTAGCGGGAGAAGAGACCCAGTACTTC

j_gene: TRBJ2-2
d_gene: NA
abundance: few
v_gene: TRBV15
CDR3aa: CATSRYKNTGELFF
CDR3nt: TGTGCCACCAGCAGATACAAAAACACCGGGGAGCTGTTTTTT

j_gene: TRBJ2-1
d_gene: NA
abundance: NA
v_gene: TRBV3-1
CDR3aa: CASTQGTGPLNEQFF
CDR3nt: TGTGCCAGCACCCAAGGAACGGGACCCTTGAATGAGCAGTTCTTC

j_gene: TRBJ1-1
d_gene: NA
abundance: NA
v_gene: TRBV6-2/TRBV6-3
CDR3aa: CASSYSSEKVEAFF
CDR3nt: TGTGCCAGCAGTTACTCGAGCGAGAAGGTTGAAGCTTTCTTT

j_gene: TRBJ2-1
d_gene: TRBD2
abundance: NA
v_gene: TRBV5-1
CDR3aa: CASSLAPASGNSYNEQFF
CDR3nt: TGCGCCAGCAGCTTGGCCCCGGCTAGCGGGAACTCCTACAATGAGCAGTTCTTC

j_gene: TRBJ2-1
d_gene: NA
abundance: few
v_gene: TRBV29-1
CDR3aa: CSVERRPRGAGVHNEQFF
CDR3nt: TGCAGCGTAGAACGGCGTCCCCGGGGGGCGGGAGTCCACAATGAGCAGTTCTTC